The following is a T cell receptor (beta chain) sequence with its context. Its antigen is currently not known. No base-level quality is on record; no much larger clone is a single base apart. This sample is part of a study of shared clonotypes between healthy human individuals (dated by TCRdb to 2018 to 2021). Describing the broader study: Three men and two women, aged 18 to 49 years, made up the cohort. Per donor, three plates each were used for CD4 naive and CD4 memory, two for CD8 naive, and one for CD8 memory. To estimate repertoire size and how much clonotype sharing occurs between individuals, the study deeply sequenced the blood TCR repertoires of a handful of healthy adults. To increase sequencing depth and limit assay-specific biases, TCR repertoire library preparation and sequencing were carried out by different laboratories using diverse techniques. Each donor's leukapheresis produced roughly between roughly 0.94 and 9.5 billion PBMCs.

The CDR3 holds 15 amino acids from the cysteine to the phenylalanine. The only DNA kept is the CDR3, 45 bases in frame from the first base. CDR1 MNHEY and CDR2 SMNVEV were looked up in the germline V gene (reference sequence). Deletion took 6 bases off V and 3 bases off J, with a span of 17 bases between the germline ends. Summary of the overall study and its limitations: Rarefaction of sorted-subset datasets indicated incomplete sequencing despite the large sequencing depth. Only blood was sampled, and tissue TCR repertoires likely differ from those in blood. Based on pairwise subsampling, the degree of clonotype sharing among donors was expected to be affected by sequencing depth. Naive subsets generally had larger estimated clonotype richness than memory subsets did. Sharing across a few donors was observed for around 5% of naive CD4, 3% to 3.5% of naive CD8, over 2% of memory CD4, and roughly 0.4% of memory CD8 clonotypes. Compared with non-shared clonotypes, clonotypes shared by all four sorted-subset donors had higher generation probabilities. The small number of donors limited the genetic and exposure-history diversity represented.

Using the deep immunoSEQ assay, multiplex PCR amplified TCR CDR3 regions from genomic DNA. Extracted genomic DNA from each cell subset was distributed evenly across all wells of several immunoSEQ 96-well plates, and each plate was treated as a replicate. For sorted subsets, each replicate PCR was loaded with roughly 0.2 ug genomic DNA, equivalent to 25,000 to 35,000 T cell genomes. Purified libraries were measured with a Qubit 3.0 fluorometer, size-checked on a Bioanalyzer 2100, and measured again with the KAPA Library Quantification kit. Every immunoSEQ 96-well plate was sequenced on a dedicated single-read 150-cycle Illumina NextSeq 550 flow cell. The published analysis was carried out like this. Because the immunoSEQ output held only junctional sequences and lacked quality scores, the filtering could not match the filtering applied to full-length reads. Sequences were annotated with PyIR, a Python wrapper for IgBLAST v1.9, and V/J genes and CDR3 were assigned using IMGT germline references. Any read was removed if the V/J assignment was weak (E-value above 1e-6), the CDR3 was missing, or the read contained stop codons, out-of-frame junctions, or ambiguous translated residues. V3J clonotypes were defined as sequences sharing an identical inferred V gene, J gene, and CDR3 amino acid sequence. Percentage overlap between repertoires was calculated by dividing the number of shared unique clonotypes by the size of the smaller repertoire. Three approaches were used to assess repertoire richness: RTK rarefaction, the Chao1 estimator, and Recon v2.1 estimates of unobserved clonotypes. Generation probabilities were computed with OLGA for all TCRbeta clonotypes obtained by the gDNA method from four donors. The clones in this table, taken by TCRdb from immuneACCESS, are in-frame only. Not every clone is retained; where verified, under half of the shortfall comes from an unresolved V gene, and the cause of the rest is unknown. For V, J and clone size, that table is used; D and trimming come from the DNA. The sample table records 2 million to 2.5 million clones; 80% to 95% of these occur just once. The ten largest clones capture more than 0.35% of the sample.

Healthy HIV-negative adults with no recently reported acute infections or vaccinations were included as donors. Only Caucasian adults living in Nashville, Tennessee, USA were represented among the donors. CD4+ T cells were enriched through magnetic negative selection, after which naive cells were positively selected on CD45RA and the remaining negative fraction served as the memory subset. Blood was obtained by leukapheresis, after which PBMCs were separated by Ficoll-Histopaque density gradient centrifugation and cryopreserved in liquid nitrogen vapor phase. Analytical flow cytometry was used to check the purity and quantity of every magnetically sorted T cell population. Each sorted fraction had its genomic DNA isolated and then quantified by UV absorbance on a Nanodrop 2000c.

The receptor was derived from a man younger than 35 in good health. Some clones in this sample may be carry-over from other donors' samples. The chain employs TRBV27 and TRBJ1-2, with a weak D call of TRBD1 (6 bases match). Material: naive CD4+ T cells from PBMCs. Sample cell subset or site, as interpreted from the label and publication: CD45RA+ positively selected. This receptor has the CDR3 CASSLSQGTDYGYTF. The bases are TGTGCCAGCAGCCTATCCCAGGGGACCGACTATGGCTACACCTTC.